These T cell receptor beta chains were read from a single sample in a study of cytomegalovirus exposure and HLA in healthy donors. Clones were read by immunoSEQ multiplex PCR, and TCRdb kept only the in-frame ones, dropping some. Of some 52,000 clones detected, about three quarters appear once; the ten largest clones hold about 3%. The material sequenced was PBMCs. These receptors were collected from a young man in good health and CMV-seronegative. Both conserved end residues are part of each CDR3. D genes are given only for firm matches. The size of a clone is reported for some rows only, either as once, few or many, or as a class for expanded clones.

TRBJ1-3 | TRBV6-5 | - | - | CASRQPGGNTIYF | TGTGCCAGCCGACAGCCGGGTGGAAACACCATATATTTT
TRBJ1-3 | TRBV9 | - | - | CASSITGLSGNTIYF | TGTGCCAGCAGCATCACAGGGCTCTCTGGAAACACCATATATTTT
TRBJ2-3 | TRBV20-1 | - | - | CSARDSGAQYF | TGCAGTGCTAGGGACTCTGGGGCGCAGTATTTT
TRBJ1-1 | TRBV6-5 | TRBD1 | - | CASNPDRGSVTEAFF | TGTGCCAGCAACCCGGACAGGGGATCGGTCACTGAAGCTTTCTTT
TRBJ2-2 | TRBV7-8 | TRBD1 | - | CASSLVGTGVTGELFF | TGTGCCAGCAGCTTAGTCGGGACAGGGGTCACCGGGGAGCTGTTTTTT
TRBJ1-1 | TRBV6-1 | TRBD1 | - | CASSRQGATEAFF | TGTGCCAGCAGTCGCCAGGGGGCCACTGAAGCTTTCTTT
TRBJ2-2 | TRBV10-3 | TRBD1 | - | CAIKDREARTGELFF | TGTGCCATCAAGGACAGGGAGGCGCGGACCGGGGAGCTGTTTTTT
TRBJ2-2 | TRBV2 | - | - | CASSERERRNTGELFF | TGTGCCAGCAGTGAACGGGAGAGGAGGAACACCGGGGAGCTGTTTTTT
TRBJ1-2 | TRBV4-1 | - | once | CASSQGQAVLINYGYTF | TGCGCCAGCAGCCAAGGGCAGGCCGTCCTAATTAACTATGGCTACACCTTC
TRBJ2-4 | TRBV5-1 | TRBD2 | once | CASSLTSGALLAKNIQYF | TGCGCCAGCAGCTTGACTAGCGGGGCCTTACTAGCCAAAAACATTCAGTACTTC
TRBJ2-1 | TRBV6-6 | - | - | CASSYSSSRNEQFF | TGTGCCAGCAGTTACTCTTCTAGCCGCAATGAGCAGTTCTTC
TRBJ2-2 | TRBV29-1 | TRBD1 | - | CSGSGTGVTGELFF | TGCAGCGGATCCGGGACAGGGGTCACCGGGGAGCTGTTTTTT
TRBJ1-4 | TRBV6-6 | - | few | CASGTGYEKLFF | TGTGCCAGCGGCACAGGATATGAAAAACTGTTTTTT
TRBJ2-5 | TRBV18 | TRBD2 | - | CASSPPGLFSETQYF | TGTGCCAGCTCACCACCGGGACTATTCTCAGAGACCCAGTACTTC
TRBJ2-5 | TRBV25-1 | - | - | CASSGTLGETQYF | TGTGCCAGCAGTGGTACCCTCGGGGAGACCCAGTACTTC
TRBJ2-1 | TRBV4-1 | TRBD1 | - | CASSPGQGAYNEQFF | TGCGCCAGCAGCCCCGGACAGGGGGCATACAATGAGCAGTTCTTC
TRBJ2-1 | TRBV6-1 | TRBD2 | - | CASNSLAGGNNEQFF | TGTGCCAGCAACTCCCTAGCGGGAGGGAACAATGAGCAGTTCTTC
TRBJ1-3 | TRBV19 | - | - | CASGTGTGNTIYF | TGTGCCAGTGGTACGGGTACTGGAAACACCATATATTTT
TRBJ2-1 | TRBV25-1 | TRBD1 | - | CASSDRDRVSNEQFF | TGTGCCAGCAGTGATAGGGACAGGGTGTCTAATGAGCAGTTCTTC
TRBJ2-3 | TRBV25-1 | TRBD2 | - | CASLFSGSRSTDTQYF | TGTGCCAGTCTATTTAGCGGGAGCCGTAGCACAGATACGCAGTATTTT
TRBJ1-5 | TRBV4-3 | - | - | CASSQDEDSNQPQHF | TGCGCCAGCAGCCAAGATGAGGACAGTAATCAGCCCCAGCATTTT
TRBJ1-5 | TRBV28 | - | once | CASSFGQPQHF | TGTGCCAGCAGTTTTGGCCAGCCCCAGCATTTT
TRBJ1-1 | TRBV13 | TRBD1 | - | CASSSSDREDTEAFF | TGTGCCAGCAGCTCTTCGGACAGGGAAGACACTGAAGCTTTCTTT
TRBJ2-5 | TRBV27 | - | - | CASSFRGETQYF | TGTGCCAGCAGTTTTCGAGGAGAGACCCAGTACTTC
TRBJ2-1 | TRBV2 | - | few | CASRLASSYNEQFF | TGTGCCAGCCGGCTAGCGAGCTCCTACAATGAGCAGTTCTTC
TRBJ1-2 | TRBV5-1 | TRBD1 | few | CASSLAGTDNYGYTF | TGCGCCAGCAGCCTGGCCGGGACAGACAACTATGGCTACACCTTC
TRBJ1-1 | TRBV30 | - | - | CAWSVSPGLKNTEAFF | TGTGCCTGGAGTGTATCGCCAGGGCTAAAGAACACTGAAGCTTTCTTT
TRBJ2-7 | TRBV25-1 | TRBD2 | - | CASSEGLAGGYEQYF | TGTGCCAGCAGTGAGGGACTAGCGGGAGGATACGAGCAGTACTTC
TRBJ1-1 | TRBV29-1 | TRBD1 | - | CSLRQGVNTEAFF | TGCAGCCTTAGACAGGGGGTGAACACTGAAGCTTTCTTT
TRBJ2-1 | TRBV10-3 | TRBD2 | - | CASTPGLVLNEQFF | TGTGCCTCGACTCCGGGACTAGTTCTGAATGAGCAGTTCTTC
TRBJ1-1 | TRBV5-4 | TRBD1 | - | CASSQTDRGTEAFF | TGTGCCAGCAGCCAAACGGACAGGGGCACTGAAGCTTTCTTT
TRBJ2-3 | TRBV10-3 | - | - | CAIRGSDTQYF | TGTGCCATCAGGGGCTCAGATACGCAGTATTTT
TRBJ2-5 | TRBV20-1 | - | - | CSARSETQYF | TGCAGTGCTCGTTCCGAGACCCAGTACTTC
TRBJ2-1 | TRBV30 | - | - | CAWSALAIEQFF | TGTGCCTGGAGTGCACTAGCTATTGAGCAGTTCTTC
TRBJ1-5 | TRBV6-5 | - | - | CASSQLNSNQPQHF | TGTGCCAGCAGCCAACTGAATAGCAATCAGCCCCAGCATTTT
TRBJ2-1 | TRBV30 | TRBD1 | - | CAGDRGLKDEQFF | TGTGCGGGGGACAGGGGGCTAAAGGATGAGCAGTTCTTC
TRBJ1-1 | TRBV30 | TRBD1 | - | CAWSLRQGVFPEAFF | TGTGCCTGGAGCTTACGACAGGGGGTCTTCCCTGAAGCTTTCTTT
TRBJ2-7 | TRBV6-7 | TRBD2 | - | CASRPLAGRFEQYF | TGTGCCAGCAGGCCACTAGCGGGACGCTTCGAGCAGTACTTC
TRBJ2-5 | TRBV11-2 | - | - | CASSLNGGETQYF | TGTGCCAGCAGCCTCAACGGGGGAGAGACCCAGTACTTC
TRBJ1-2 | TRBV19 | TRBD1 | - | CASVRDSPSYGYTF | TGTGCCAGTGTCCGGGACAGCCCTTCCTATGGCTACACCTTC
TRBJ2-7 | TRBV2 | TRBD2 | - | CASSEGTSASYEQYF | TGTGCCAGCAGTGAGGGGACTAGCGCAAGCTACGAGCAGTACTTC
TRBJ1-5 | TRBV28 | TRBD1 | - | CASGDRGSGQPQHF | TGTGCCAGCGGGGACAGGGGTTCGGGTCAGCCCCAGCATTTT